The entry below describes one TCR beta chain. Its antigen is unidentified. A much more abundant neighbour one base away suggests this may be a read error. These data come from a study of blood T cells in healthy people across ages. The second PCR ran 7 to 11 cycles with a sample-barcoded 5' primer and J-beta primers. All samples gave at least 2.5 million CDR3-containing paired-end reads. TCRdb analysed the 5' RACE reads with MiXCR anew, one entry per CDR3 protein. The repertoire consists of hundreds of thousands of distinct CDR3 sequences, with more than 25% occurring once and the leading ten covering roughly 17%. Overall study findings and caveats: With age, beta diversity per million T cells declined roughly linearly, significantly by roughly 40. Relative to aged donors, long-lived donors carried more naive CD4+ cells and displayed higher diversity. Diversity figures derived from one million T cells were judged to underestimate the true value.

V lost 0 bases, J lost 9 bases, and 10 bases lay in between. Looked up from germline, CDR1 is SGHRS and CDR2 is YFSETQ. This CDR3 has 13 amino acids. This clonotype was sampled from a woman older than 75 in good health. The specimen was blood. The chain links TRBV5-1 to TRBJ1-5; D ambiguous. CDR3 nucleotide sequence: TGCGCCAGCAGCTTGGTGCCGGATCGGCCCCAGCATTTT. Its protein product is CASSLVPDRPQHF.